This is a list of T cell receptor beta chains from one sample in a study of T cell responses to AZD1222 COVID-19 vaccine. Libraries were prepared by immunoSEQ multiplex PCR; TCRdb keeps only in-frame clonotypes and omits some of them. In the table there are over 55,000 clones, about 80% of which are singletons. Sequencing used peripheral blood, obtained 28 days after the second AZD1222 dose. The source is an adult who received the AZD1222 COVID-19 vaccine. Both conserved end residues are part of each CDR3. A D gene is named only where the DNA matches it firmly. Only some rows state a clone size, as once, few, many or a class for expanded clones.

DNA: TGTGCCAGCTCACCCCGGGATGTTCAGCCCCAGCATTTT
CDR3: CASSPRDVQPQHF
D: .
size: .
V: TRBV18
length: 13
J: TRBJ1-5

DNA: TGTGCCAGCAGCTTAGCGGGAGGGACGGGCTATGGCTACACCTTC
CDR3: CASSLAGGTGYGYTF
D: .
size: once
V: TRBV7-9
length: 15
J: TRBJ1-2

DNA: TGTGCCAGCAGTCCCGAGACAGGGTCGCACTACGAGCAGTACTTC
CDR3: CASSPETGSHYEQYF
D: TRBD1
size: .
V: TRBV6-5
length: 15
J: TRBJ2-7

DNA: TGTGCCAGTACCGCGGGGCAGGGGACAGATACGCAGTATTTT
CDR3: CASTAGQGTDTQYF
D: .
size: .
V: TRBV19
length: 14
J: TRBJ2-3

DNA: TGCGCCAGCAGCCAAGCAGGGGGAGGAAGGACAATTTTCTCCTACGAGCAGTACTTC
CDR3: CASSQAGGGRTIFSYEQYF
D: .
size: many
V: TRBV4-3
length: 19
J: TRBJ2-7

DNA: TGCGCCAGCAGCTTGTTTACAGGAGGCCAAGAGACCCAGTACTTC
CDR3: CASSLFTGGQETQYF
D: .
size: .
V: TRBV5-1
length: 15
J: TRBJ2-5

DNA: TGTGCCAGCAGCCCCGGGGTAGGGACTAGCGGAACCGGGGAGCTGTTTTTT
CDR3: CASSPGVGTSGTGELFF
D: TRBD2
size: .
V: TRBV7-6
length: 17
J: TRBJ2-2

DNA: TGCAGCGTCGGCCGGGACAGCGATCAGCCCCAGCATTTT
CDR3: CSVGRDSDQPQHF
D: TRBD1
size: .
V: TRBV29-1
length: 13
J: TRBJ1-5

DNA: TGTGCCAGTACGGACAGGTTCTATGGCTACACCTTC
CDR3: CASTDRFYGYTF
D: TRBD1
size: .
V: TRBV19
length: 12
J: TRBJ1-2

DNA: TGTGCCAGCAGCCAAGCGGGGGGGGAGACCCAGTACTTC
CDR3: CASSQAGGETQYF
D: TRBD2
size: .
V: TRBV3-1/TRBV3-2
length: 13
J: TRBJ2-5

DNA: TGTGCCAGCAGCTTAGTGGGGGAGCGGGAGAGGCAGTACTTC
CDR3: CASSLVGERERQYF
D: TRBD2
size: once
V: TRBV13
length: 14
J: TRBJ2-7

DNA: TGTGCCAGCAGTGAAGCGCTAGCGGGGGAGGCCTACGAGCAGTACTTC
CDR3: CASSEALAGEAYEQYF
D: TRBD2
size: .
V: TRBV6-1
length: 16
J: TRBJ2-7

DNA: TGTGCCAGCAGCTTAAGGCCGGACCAAGAGACCCAGTACTTC
CDR3: CASSLRPDQETQYF
D: .
size: few
V: TRBV7-2
length: 14
J: TRBJ2-5

DNA: TGTGCCAGCAGCGGGACAGTGAACACTGAAGCTTTCTTT
CDR3: CASSGTVNTEAFF
D: TRBD1
size: .
V: TRBV7-2
length: 13
J: TRBJ1-1

DNA: TGTGCCAGCAGCCTCGGGAACACTGAAGCTTTCTTT
CDR3: CASSLGNTEAFF
D: .
size: few
V: TRBV3-1/TRBV3-2
length: 12
J: TRBJ1-1

DNA: TGTGCCAGCAGCTCCCAGAGGGACACTGAAGCTTTCTTT
CDR3: CASSSQRDTEAFF
D: .
size: .
V: TRBV7-2
length: 13
J: TRBJ1-1

DNA: TGTGCCAGCAGTTCTGACAGGAGCGATACACCCCTCCACTTT
CDR3: CASSSDRSDTPLHF
D: .
size: .
V: TRBV6-5
length: 14
J: TRBJ1-6

DNA: TGCGCCAGCAGCTCCGGGACAGCCTACAGCTCCTATAATTCACCCCTCCACTTT
CDR3: CASSSGTAYSSYNSPLHF
D: TRBD1
size: few
V: TRBV5-1
length: 18
J: TRBJ1-6

DNA: TGTGCCAGCAGCTTAAACGGGGTTTACGAGCAGTACTTC
CDR3: CASSLNGVYEQYF
D: .
size: .
V: TRBV7-2
length: 13
J: TRBJ2-7

DNA: TGTGCCTACCCACCACCCCCCACAGGGGCGGCTAATGAAAAACTGTTTTTT
CDR3: CAYPPPPTGAANEKLFF
D: TRBD1
size: .
V: TRBV28
length: 17
J: TRBJ1-4

DNA: TGTGCCAGCAGTGAAGTGGGACCCCAAGAGACCCAGTACTTC
CDR3: CASSEVGPQETQYF
D: .
size: .
V: TRBV25-1
length: 14
J: TRBJ2-5

DNA: TGTGCCCTCTATACCGGGACTAGCGGCTCCTACGAGCAGTACTTC
CDR3: CALYTGTSGSYEQYF
D: TRBD2
size: .
V: TRBV19
length: 15
J: TRBJ2-7

DNA: TGTGCCAGCAGTAACCAACTCAGGTTGGCGAACACCGGGGAGCTGTTTTTT
CDR3: CASSNQLRLANTGELFF
D: .
size: .
V: TRBV6-2/TRBV6-3
length: 17
J: TRBJ2-2

DNA: TGTGCCAGCAGCTCGACCAATCCACAGGGACGAGCTTTCTTT
CDR3: CASSSTNPQGRAFF
D: .
size: few
V: TRBV7-9
length: 14
J: TRBJ1-1

DNA: TGTGCCAGCAGTGATCCCCTGAAAGGCTACACCTTC
CDR3: CASSDPLKGYTF
D: .
size: .
V: TRBV25-1
length: 12
J: TRBJ1-2

DNA: TGTGCCAGCAGCTTACTCCGGGACACTGGCTATGGCTACACCTTC
CDR3: CASSLLRDTGYGYTF
D: .
size: few
V: TRBV7-9
length: 15
J: TRBJ1-2

DNA: TGTGCCACCAGCAGAGATCTTGGGCGGGATGGCTACACCTTC
CDR3: CATSRDLGRDGYTF
D: .
size: .
V: TRBV15
length: 14
J: TRBJ1-2

DNA: TGTGCCAGCAGCTTAATGGTTTCCTTTGGCGGGGAGCTGTTTTTT
CDR3: CASSLMVSFGGELFF
D: .
size: .
V: TRBV7-2
length: 15
J: TRBJ2-2

DNA: TGTGCCAGCAGCCAAGCGGGGACAGTCTTCTCCTACGAGCAGTACTTC
CDR3: CASSQAGTVFSYEQYF
D: TRBD1
size: .
V: TRBV4-2
length: 16
J: TRBJ2-7

DNA: TGTGCCCCCAGCCACGACGACTGGGGGACAGGCAAACCTTACGAGCAGTACTTC
CDR3: CAPSHDDWGTGKPYEQYF
D: TRBD1
size: .
V: TRBV4-2
length: 18
J: TRBJ2-7

DNA: TGTGCCAGCAGCCGGGACGGACCCTTGAACACTGAAGCTTTCTTT
CDR3: CASSRDGPLNTEAFF
D: .
size: .
V: TRBV2
length: 15
J: TRBJ1-1

DNA: TGTGCCAGCAGCCCGCGAGGGTACTACTACGAGCAGTACTTC
CDR3: CASSPRGYYYEQYF
D: .
size: few
V: TRBV5-8
length: 14
J: TRBJ2-7

DNA: TGCGCCAGCAGCCAGGGACGGGTAAACACTGAAGCTTTCTTT
CDR3: CASSQGRVNTEAFF
D: .
size: .
V: TRBV4-3
length: 14
J: TRBJ1-1

DNA: TGTGCCTGCCAGTACCGGGACAGGGAGATGGGCTACTATGGCTACACCTTC
CDR3: CACQYRDREMGYYGYTF
D: TRBD1
size: .
V: TRBV30
length: 17
J: TRBJ1-2

DNA: TGTGCCAGCAGCTACTTGGACAGGGGCTACTACGAGCAGTACTTC
CDR3: CASSYLDRGYYEQYF
D: TRBD1
size: .
V: TRBV7-9
length: 15
J: TRBJ2-7

DNA: TGCAGCGTTTCCGGGACAGGGACCCGTGAAGCTTTCTTT
CDR3: CSVSGTGTREAFF
D: TRBD1
size: .
V: TRBV29-1
length: 13
J: TRBJ1-1

DNA: TGTGCCAGCAGTTACTCGGTGGGGATGTCCTACAATGAGCAGTTCTTC
CDR3: CASSYSVGMSYNEQFF
D: .
size: few
V: TRBV6-5
length: 16
J: TRBJ2-1

DNA: TGCGCCAGCAGCTTGGCGGGAGGAAGGACTGAAAAACTGTTTTTT
CDR3: CASSLAGGRTEKLFF
D: .
size: few
V: TRBV5-1
length: 15
J: TRBJ1-4

DNA: TGTGCCAGCAGCGTAGAACCGGGACTAGCGGGGGGCGACGTTAACGAGCAGTACTTC
CDR3: CASSVEPGLAGGDVNEQYF
D: TRBD2
size: once
V: TRBV9
length: 19
J: TRBJ2-7

DNA: TGTGCCAGCAGTGAAATGTGGGGTACTTTTGAGCAGTTCTTC
CDR3: CASSEMWGTFEQFF
D: .
size: .
V: TRBV6-1
length: 14
J: TRBJ2-1

DNA: TGTGCCAGCAGCTTCTGGGGGCGGGACACTGAAGCTTTCTTT
CDR3: CASSFWGRDTEAFF
D: .
size: .
V: TRBV5-6
length: 14
J: TRBJ1-1

DNA: TGCGCCAGCAGCTTGGAAATATCGGCAGATGAGCAGTTCTTC
CDR3: CASSLEISADEQFF
D: .
size: medium-sized
V: TRBV5-1
length: 14
J: TRBJ2-1

DNA: TGTGCCAGTAGTATAAGGGAACAGTCCAAAAACATTCAGTACTTC
CDR3: CASSIREQSKNIQYF
D: .
size: few
V: TRBV19
length: 15
J: TRBJ2-4

DNA: TGTGCCAGCAGCCCCCTAGCCATCCAAGAGACCCAGTACTTC
CDR3: CASSPLAIQETQYF
D: .
size: .
V: TRBV7-9
length: 14
J: TRBJ2-5

DNA: TGTGCCAGCAGCTTGGAGACCGGGGAGCTGTTTTTT
CDR3: CASSLETGELFF
D: .
size: .
V: TRBV5-6
length: 12
J: TRBJ2-2

DNA: TGTGCCAGCAGTGTGGAGCGGGGCAATGAGCAGTTCTTC
CDR3: CASSVERGNEQFF
D: TRBD2
size: once
V: TRBV2
length: 13
J: TRBJ2-1

DNA: TGTGCCAGTACCCCAGACAGGGGCCGATCTGGGGCCAACGTCCTGACTTTC
CDR3: CASTPDRGRSGANVLTF
D: TRBD1
size: .
V: TRBV19
length: 17
J: TRBJ2-6

DNA: TGTGCCAGCAGTCGGGGGAGGGTACAAGAGACCCAGTACTTC
CDR3: CASSRGRVQETQYF
D: TRBD2
size: .
V: TRBV7-8
length: 14
J: TRBJ2-5

DNA: TGTGCCAGCAGCTCGCGACTGGTAATACAAGAGACCCAGTACTTC
CDR3: CASSSRLVIQETQYF
D: .
size: .
V: TRBV13
length: 15
J: TRBJ2-5

DNA: TGTGCCAGCAGCCGGGACAGAACGTGGGGCTACACCTTC
CDR3: CASSRDRTWGYTF
D: TRBD1
size: .
V: TRBV12-3/TRBV12-4
length: 13
J: TRBJ1-2

DNA: TGTGCCAGCAGCCGACAGGGTAGGGAGACCCAGTACTTC
CDR3: CASSRQGRETQYF
D: TRBD1
size: .
V: TRBV28
length: 13
J: TRBJ2-5